These 26 T cell receptor beta chains were sequenced from one sample in a study of metastatic and nonmetastatic thyroid tumors. Via MiXCR, TCRdb re-called the PCR reads. The sample includes approximately 8,500 clones, over 20% of them seen just once. There were no patients who had received any treatment before thyroid surgery. Input material: tumor tissue. The receptors derive from a female donor with papillary thyroid cancer or a benign thyroid nodule (not recorded which). Some clones in this sample may be carry-over from other donors' samples.

The V and J genes are TRBV2 and TRBJ2-7; D is undetermined. The germline V and J ends were trimmed by 3 bases and 0 bases, with 15 bases remaining between them. There are 16 residues in the CDR3. CDR1 SNHLY and CDR2 FYNNEI come from the germline V gene. The CDR3 nucleotides read TGTGCCAGCAGTGATGTTGGTACAATTAGCTCCTACGAGCAGTACTTC. It codes for CASSDVGTISSYEQYF.

As to this clone: The sample has other DNA sequences that encode this CDR3 too. This sequence joins TRBV5-6 and TRBJ1-2; D gene unclear. The germline V gene encodes CDR1 SGHDT and CDR2 YYEEEE. The CDR3 is made up of 14 amino acids. V was pared by 0 bases and J by 1 base, with 7 bases between. This CDR3 is CASSLGPGNYGYTF. The CDR3 DNA reads as TGTGCCAGCAGCTTGGGTCCTGGTAACTATGGCTACACCTTC.

The rearrangement uses TRBV19 and TRBJ2-1, with D uncertain. Trimming left V 3 bases short and J 0 bases short, with 12 bases between. There are 16 residues in the CDR3. Germline CDR1 LNHDA, CDR2 SQIVND (reference sequence). The chain's CDR3 is CASSISSSSSYNEQFF. In DNA form, the CDR3 reads TGTGCCAGTAGTATTTCCTCTAGTAGCTCCTACAATGAGCAGTTCTTC.

The gene calls are TRBV7-9 and TRBJ2-1; either TRBD1 or TRBD2 may supply D (5 bases each). Germline values: CDR1 SEHNR, CDR2 FQNEAQ (reference sequence). This CDR3 contains 11 residues. The CDR3 nucleotides read TGTTCCACCAGCGAGGGGAATGAGCAGTTCTTC. It translates to CSTSEGNEQFF. Combining the CDR3 with reference TRBV7-9 and TRBJ2-1 gives the whole variable domain DTGVSQNPRHKITKRGQNVTFRCDPISEHNRLYWYRQTLGQGPEFLTYFQNEAQLEKSRLLSDRFSAERPKGSFSTLEIQRTEQGDSAMYLCSTSEGNEQFFGPGTRLTVL.

The chain employs TRBV30 and TRBJ2-1, with a weak D call TRBD2 (6 bases). From germline, CDR1 is GTSNPN and CDR2 SVGIG (reference sequence). V shed 8 bases and J shed 4 bases, with 18 bases lying between them. The length of the CDR3 is 14 residues. The chain's CDR3 is CAGGLACGYNEQFF. The DNA for the CDR3 is TGTGCCGGAGGCCTAGCGTGTGGTTACAATGAGCAGTTCTTC. The variable domain in full, with the rest retrieved from reference TRBV30 and TRBJ2-1, is SQTIHQWPATLVQPVGSPLSLECTVEGTSNPNLYWYRQAAGRGLQLLFYSVGIGQISSEVPQNLSASRPQDRQFILSSKKLLLSDSGFYLCAGGLACGYNEQFFGPGTRLTVL.

In this sample, this clone turned up many times. The V gene is TRBV4-1, the J gene TRBJ1-2; TRBD1 is a possible D gene (6 bases). The ends were cut back, 4 bases at V and 0 bases at J, with 15 bases in the middle. The CDR3 is 16 residues long. Per germline, CDR1 MGHRA and CDR2 YSYEKL. In DNA form, the CDR3 reads TGCGCCAGCAGCCCTCACAGGGACCGAGCTAACTATGGCTACACCTTC. It is translated as CASSPHRDRANYGYTF.

The chain links TRBV11-1 to TRBJ2-7; D gene unclear. Germline lookup yields CDR1 SGHAT and CDR2 FQDESV (reference sequence). CDR3 size: 15 residues. V shed 6 bases and J shed 7 bases, with 22 bases lying between them. CDR3 region: CASRRGRAVDVEQYF. In nucleotides, the CDR3 is TGTGCCAGCAGGCGAGGACGGGCAGTAGATGTGGAGCAGTACTTC.

The gene calls are TRBV28 and TRBJ2-5; D perhaps matches TRBD2 (6 bases). The CDR3 runs to 12 residues. V lost 5 bases and J 3 bases, leaving 7 bases between the germline ends. Germline loops: CDR1 MDHEN, CDR2 SYDVKM. The DNA of the CDR3 is TGTGCCAGCAGTGCGGGAAAAGAGACCCAGTACTTC. Translation gives CASSAGKETQYF.

V is TRBV30 and J is TRBJ1-2; TRBD1 might be the D (5 bases). V shed 4 bases and J shed 2 bases, with 17 bases lying between them. Germline CDR1 and CDR2: GTSNPN and SVGIG (reference sequence). CDR3 length: 15 residues. CDR3 nucleotides: TGTGCCTGGAAACCGGGGGGGTTGGGAAACTATGGCTACACCTTC. Its protein product is CAWKPGGLGNYGYTF.

This clone has a handful of counts. The chain uses TRBV6-5 and TRBJ2-7; D uncertain. Germline CDR1 MNHEY, CDR2 SVGAGI. This CDR3 contains 13 residues. The V end lost 0 bases, the J end lost 5 bases, and 8 bases lay between the germline ends. CDR3: CASSYSGSDEQYF. The CDR3 region has the DNA TGTGCCAGCAGTTACTCGGGGTCGGACGAGCAGTACTTC.

This clone has just one count. Other DNA sequences in this sample translate to the same CDR3. The J gene is TRBJ2-7, the V gene TRBV11-1, with D possibly TRBD1 on 6 matching bases. CDR1 is SGHAT and CDR2 is FQDESV in the germline V gene (reference sequence). Trimming shortened V by 6 bases and J by 6 bases, and 21 bases separated the two germline ends. This CDR3 has 15 amino acids. The CDR3 DNA reads as TGTGCCAGCAGACGAGGACGGACAGTAGATGGCGAGCAGTACTTC. Its translation is CASRRGRTVDGEQYF.

The chain carries TRBV6-1 and TRBJ2-2; no definite D call. V was trimmed by 6 bases and J by 0 bases, leaving 8 bases between them. The CDR3 covers 14 residues. The germline V gene encodes CDR1 MNHNS and CDR2 SASEGT. This CDR3 reads CASSPLANTGELFF. The CDR3 bases are TGTGCCAGCAGCCCCCTGGCGAACACCGGGGAGCTGTTTTTT.

CDR3 in amino acids: CASSINPGPSYEQYF. CDR3 DNA sequence: TGTGCCAGTAGTATTAACCCCGGACCCTCCTACGAGCAGTACTTC. The chain joins TRBV30 to TRBJ2-7; no reliable D call. Per germline, CDR1 GTSNPN and CDR2 SVGIG (reference sequence). V lost 8 bases to trimming and J lost 0 bases, with 20 bases between them. CDR3 length: 15 residues.

This clone is labeled medium-sized (0.01 to 0.1%). This chain uses TRBV2 with TRBJ1-6, with D tentatively TRBD1 (5 bases). The CDR3 totals 14 residues. V lost 8 bases to trimming and J lost 7 bases, with 15 bases between them. The germline V gene encodes CDR1 SNHLY and CDR2 FYNNEI. In DNA form, the CDR3 reads TGTGCCAGCCAGAGGGGTTTGCGGAATTCACCCCTCCACTTT. Translating it yields CASQRGLRNSPLHF.

This clone has a count of ten or more. The sample holds other DNA sequences that translate to the same CDR3. The chain combines TRBV2 with TRBJ1-4; TRBD1 matches 8 bases. V was pared by 4 bases and J by 3 bases, with 4 bases of the junction left unmatched. There are 15 residues in the CDR3. Germline-derived CDR1 and CDR2 are SNHLY and FYNNEI. CDR3 sequence: CASSADRGSNEKLFF. CDR3 bases: TGTGCCAGCAGTGCCGACAGGGGTTCTAATGAAAAACTGTTTTTT.

This clone occurred many times. The chain has TRBV5-6 and TRBJ1-2; possibly TRBD1 for D (6 bases). This CDR3 is 14 amino acids long. CDR1 and CDR2 (germline): SGHDT, YYEEEE. V gave up 2 bases and J gave up 4 bases, with 12 bases separating them. CDR3 loop: CASSLKGGFYGYTF. The CDR3 DNA reads TGTGCCAGCAGCTTAAAGGGGGGATTCTATGGCTACACCTTC.

This clone rates as medium-sized. The chain employs TRBV19 and TRBJ1-2, with D hard to call. Looked up from germline, CDR1 is LNHDA and CDR2 is SQIVND (reference sequence). This CDR3 spans 14 amino acids. The germline V and J ends were trimmed by 0 bases and 2 bases, with 7 bases remaining between them. The CDR3 reads CASSIEAGNYGYTF. The CDR3 region has the DNA TGTGCCAGTAGTATAGAGGCTGGGAACTATGGCTACACCTTC.

In this sample, this clone is medium-sized. The rearrangement joins TRBV20-1 to TRBJ2-7, with 7 bases matching TRBD1. In germline, CDR1 is DFQATT, CDR2 SNEGSKA (reference sequence). CDR3 length: 15 amino acids. V trimming: 6 bases; J trimming: 2 bases; junction bases outside the gene matches: 13. CDR3 sequence reads: CSAGDGQANTYEQYF. Written as DNA, the CDR3 is TGCAGTGCCGGGGACGGACAGGCGAACACCTACGAGCAGTACTTC.

This chain connects TRBV15 to TRBJ2-7; possible D gene TRBD2, 6 bases. This CDR3 is built from 17 residues. The V end was cut by 7 bases, the J end by 4 bases, with 26 bases between. Germline V gene data show CDR1 as LNHNV and CDR2 as YYDKDF (reference sequence). The CDR3 DNA is TGTGCCACCAACAGTCTTTATGGGAGGACTGGTGCTTACGAGCAGTACTTC. Translated: CATNSLYGRTGAYEQYF.

The chain recombines TRBV19 with TRBJ2-3; 8 positions agree with TRBD2. Losses at the gene ends were 0 bases for V and 12 bases for J; bases not matched to a gene: 17. Germline values: CDR1 LNHDA, CDR2 SQIVND (reference sequence). CDR3 length: 17 amino acids. The CDR3 nucleotides are TGTGCCAGTAGTATAGATCCGAGCGCGGGAGGCACAGATAAACAGTATTTT. This sequence encodes CASSIDPSAGGTDKQYF.

This clone came up many times. CDR3 sequence reads: CSARDLGLAGAQETQYF. The DNA for the CDR3 is TGCAGTGCTAGAGATTTGGGACTAGCGGGGGCCCAAGAGACCCAGTACTTC. The chain is built from TRBV20-1 and TRBJ2-5, with 14 nucleotides matching TRBD2. The CDR3 contains 17 residues. CDR1 and CDR2 from the germline V gene are DFQATT and SNEGSKA (reference sequence). Trimming removed 0 bases from V and 1 base from J; junction bases left unmatched: 4.

This clone was counted many times. The J gene is TRBJ1-2, the V gene TRBV3-1; unclear D gene. The CDR3 has 13 amino acids. CDR1 LGHDT and CDR2 YNNKEL come from the germline V gene (reference sequence). V was cut by 5 bases and J by 4 bases, with 11 bases left in between. CDR3 in DNA: TGTGCCAGCAGCAGCTCTACCCTCTATGGCTACACCTTC. This sequence encodes CASSSSTLYGYTF.

This clone was counted at least ten times. V gene TRBV6-1 combines with J gene TRBJ1-1; D is perhaps TRBD1 (5 bases). There are 13 residues in the CDR3. The V and J ends lost 6 bases and 4 bases respectively, with 12 bases between them. Germline CDR1 and CDR2: MNHNS and SASEGT. The CDR3 loop is CASSRPGTTEAFF. The CDR3 nucleotides are TGTGCCAGCAGCCGACCCGGGACCACTGAAGCTTTCTTT.

By sample fraction, this clone is medium-sized. The chain links TRBV2 to TRBJ2-7; maybe TRBD1 (5 bases). The V gene's germline CDR1 is SNHLY and CDR2 FYNNEI. V was shortened by 6 bases and J by 0 bases, with 12 bases between the two germline ends. The CDR3 is made up of 14 amino acids. The CDR3 coding sequence is TGTGCCAGCAGAGATAGACAGAGCTCCTACGAGCAGTACTTC. This translates into CASRDRQSSYEQYF.

DNA for the CDR3: TGTGCCAGCAGCTTAGCCGGGTTGAGGGCCCAGTACTTC. Translated, it gives CASSLAGLRAQYF. The chain employs TRBV7-2 and TRBJ2-5; D may be TRBD2 (5 bases). The CDR3 contains 13 residues. V lost 0 bases and J 9 bases, leaving 11 bases between the germline ends. CDR1 SGHTA and CDR2 FQGNSA come from the germline V gene.

Concerning this clone itself: The junction departs from the called germline gene at one end, perhaps through a read error. The chain recombines TRBV2 with TRBJ2-3, with a tentative D call TRBD2 (7 bases). The CDR3 consists of 16 residues. Germline assignment: CDR1 SNHLY and CDR2 FYNNEI. The CDR3 sequence: CASMIPGGGQTDPQYF. In DNA form, the CDR3 reads TGTGCCAGCATGATCCCTGGCGGGGGCCAGACAGATCCGCAGTATTTT.